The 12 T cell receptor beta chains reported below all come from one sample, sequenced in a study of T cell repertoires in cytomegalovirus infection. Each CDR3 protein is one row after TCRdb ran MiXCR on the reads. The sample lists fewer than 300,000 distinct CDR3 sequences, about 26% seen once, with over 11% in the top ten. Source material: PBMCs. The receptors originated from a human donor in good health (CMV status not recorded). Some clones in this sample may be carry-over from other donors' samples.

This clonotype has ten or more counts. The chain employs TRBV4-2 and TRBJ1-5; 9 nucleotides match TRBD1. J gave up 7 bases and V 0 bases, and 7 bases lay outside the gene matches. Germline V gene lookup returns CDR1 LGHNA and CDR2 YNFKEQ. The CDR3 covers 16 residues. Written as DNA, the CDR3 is TGTGCCAGCAGCCAAGATATGGACAGGGGTGAACAGCCCCAGCATTTT. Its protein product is CASSQDMDRGEQPQHF.

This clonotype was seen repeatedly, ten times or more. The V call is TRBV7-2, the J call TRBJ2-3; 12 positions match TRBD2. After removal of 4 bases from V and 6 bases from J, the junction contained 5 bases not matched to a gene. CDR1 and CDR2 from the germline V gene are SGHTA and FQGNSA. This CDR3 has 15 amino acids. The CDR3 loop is CASSSTSGRLDTQYF. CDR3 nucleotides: TGTGCCAGCAGCTCTACTAGCGGGAGGTTGGATACGCAGTATTTT.

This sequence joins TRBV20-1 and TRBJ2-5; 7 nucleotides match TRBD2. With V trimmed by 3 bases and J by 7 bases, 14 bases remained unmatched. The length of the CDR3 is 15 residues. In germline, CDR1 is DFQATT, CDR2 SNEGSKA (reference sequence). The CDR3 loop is CSASSSGRFDGTQYF. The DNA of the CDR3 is TGCAGTGCTAGTAGCTCCGGGAGGTTCGATGGGACCCAGTACTTC.

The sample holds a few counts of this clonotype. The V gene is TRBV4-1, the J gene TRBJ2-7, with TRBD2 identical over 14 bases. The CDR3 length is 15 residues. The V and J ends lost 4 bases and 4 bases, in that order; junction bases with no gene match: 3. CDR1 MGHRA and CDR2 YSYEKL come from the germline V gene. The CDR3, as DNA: TGCGCCAGCAGCCGGGGGACTAGCGGGGGTTACGAGCAGTACTTC. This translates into CASSRGTSGGYEQYF.

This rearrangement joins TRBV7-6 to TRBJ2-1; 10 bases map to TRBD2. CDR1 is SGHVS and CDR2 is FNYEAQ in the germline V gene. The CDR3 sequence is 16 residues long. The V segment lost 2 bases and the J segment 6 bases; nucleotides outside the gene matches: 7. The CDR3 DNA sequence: TGTGCCAGCAGCTTAATGGGTAGCGGGAGGATCAATGAGCAGTTCTTC. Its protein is CASSLMGSGRINEQFF.

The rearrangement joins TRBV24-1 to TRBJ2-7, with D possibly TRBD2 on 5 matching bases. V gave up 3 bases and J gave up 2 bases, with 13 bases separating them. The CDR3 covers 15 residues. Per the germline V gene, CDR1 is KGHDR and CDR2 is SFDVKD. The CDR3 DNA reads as TGTGCCACCAGTGATGTCCAGCGGAGCCCCTACGAGCAGTACTTC. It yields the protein CATSDVQRSPYEQYF.

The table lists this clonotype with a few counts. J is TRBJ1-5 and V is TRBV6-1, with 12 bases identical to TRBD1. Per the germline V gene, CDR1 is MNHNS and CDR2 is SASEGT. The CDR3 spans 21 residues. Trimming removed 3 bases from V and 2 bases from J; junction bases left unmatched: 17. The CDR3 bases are TGTGCCAGCAGTGATCCCGCTGTACCGGGACAGGGGGCCTGGGGCAATCAGCCCCAGCATTTT. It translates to CASSDPAVPGQGAWGNQPQHF.

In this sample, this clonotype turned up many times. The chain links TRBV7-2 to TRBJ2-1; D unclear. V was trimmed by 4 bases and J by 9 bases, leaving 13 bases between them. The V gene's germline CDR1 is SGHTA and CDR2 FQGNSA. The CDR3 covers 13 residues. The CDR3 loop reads CASSSTALGEQFF. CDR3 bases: TGTGCCAGCAGCTCGACCGCCTTAGGTGAGCAGTTCTTC.

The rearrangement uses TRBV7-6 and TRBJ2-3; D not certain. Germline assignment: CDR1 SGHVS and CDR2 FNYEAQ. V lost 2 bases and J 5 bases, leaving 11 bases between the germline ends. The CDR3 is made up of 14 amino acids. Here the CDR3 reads CASSLLLEEDTQYF. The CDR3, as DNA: TGTGCCAGCAGCTTATTATTAGAGGAAGATACGCAGTATTTT. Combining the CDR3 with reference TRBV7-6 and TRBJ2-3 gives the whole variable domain GAGVSQSPRYKVTKRGQDVALRCDPISGHVSLYWYRQALGQGPEFLTYFNYEAQQDKSGLPNDRFSAERPEGSISTLTIQRTEQRDSAMYRCASSLLLEEDTQYFGPGTRLTVL.

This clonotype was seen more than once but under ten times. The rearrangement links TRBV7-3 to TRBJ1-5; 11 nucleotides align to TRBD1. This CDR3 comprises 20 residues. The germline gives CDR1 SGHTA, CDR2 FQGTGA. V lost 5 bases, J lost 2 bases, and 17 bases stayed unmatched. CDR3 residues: CASSVGNHTPGQGGNQPQHF. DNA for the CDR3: TGTGCCAGCAGCGTAGGGAATCACACCCCGGGACAGGGGGGCAATCAGCCCCAGCATTTT.

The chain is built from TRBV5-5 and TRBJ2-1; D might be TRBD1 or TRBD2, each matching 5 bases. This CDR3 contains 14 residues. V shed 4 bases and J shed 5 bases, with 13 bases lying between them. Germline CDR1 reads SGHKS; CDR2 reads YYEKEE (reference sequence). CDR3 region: CASSVGTENNEQFF. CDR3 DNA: TGTGCCAGCAGCGTAGGGACGGAAAACAATGAGCAGTTCTTC.

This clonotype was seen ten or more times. The CDR3 coding sequence is TGTGCCACGAATCAGGGGGCGGATCAGCCCCAGCATTTT. This sequence encodes CATNQGADQPQHF. The genes are TRBV7-9 and TRBJ1-5; 8 bases fit TRBD1. After removal of 10 bases from V and 5 bases from J, the junction contained 7 bases not matched to a gene. This CDR3 contains 13 residues. CDR1 is SEHNR and CDR2 is FQNEAQ in the germline V gene (reference sequence).